These 2 T cell receptor beta chains were sequenced from one sample in a study of beta chain features in type 1 diabetes. Expressed TCRB transcripts got sequenced, as all isolated RNA was reverse transcribed. Sequencing used immunoSEQ multiplex PCR; TCRdb keeps in-frame clones, though not all of them. The data show 810,000 or so clones, roughly 15% seen once. Sequences were obtained from naive CD4+ T cells from blood. The receptors derive from a woman under 30 in good health.

This clone was counted a single time. The chain is built from TRBV12-5 and TRBJ1-1; D gene ambiguous. V was pared by 0 bases and J by 1 base, with 9 bases between. CDR3 length: 15 amino acids. Germline-derived CDR1 and CDR2 are LGHNT and FRNRAP. The CDR3 protein is CASGLVPRKNTEAFF. For the CDR3, the DNA is TGTGCTAGTGGTTTGGTACCAAGAAAGAACACTGAAGCTTTCTTT.

V is TRBV6-1 and J is TRBJ2-2; D is ambiguous. Germline V gene data show CDR1 as MNHNS and CDR2 as SASEGT. Trimming left V 1 base short and J 10 bases short, with 16 bases between. The CDR3 spans 15 residues. The CDR3 sequence: CASSEGQLPQEELFF. For the CDR3, the DNA is TGTGCCAGCAGTGAAGGTCAACTACCGCAGGAGGAGCTGTTTTTT.